This T cell receptor beta chain was sequenced for a study of regulatory T cells in long-lasting Graves disease. Time point here: persistent/refractory GD, antithyroid drugs over 5 years with positive TRAb. PBMCs provided the RNA from which the TCR library was made. Building of the TCR beta libraries involved iRepertoire HTBI primers and Arm-PCR of CDR3 regions. TCRdb analysed the multiplex PCR reads with MiXCR anew, one entry per CDR3 protein. The sample holds about 660,000 distinct CDR3 sequences; 25% to 35% are singletons and the top ten take around 40%. Study-wide results and limits: Those with persistent disease had in common more public clonotypes (2,741) than new patients (roughly 1,000).

With regard to this clonotype: The target antigen is unknown.

The sequencing here drew on peripheral blood mononuclear cells (PBMCs), taken when the disease was refractory, from a patient treated with antithyroid drugs. This TCR was recovered from a female donor with Graves disease.

CDR3 nucleotide sequence: TGCAGCGTCCAAGGACAGCTCCATAATGAAAAACTGTTTTTT. Its protein product is CSVQGQLHNEKLFF. The chain joins TRBV29-1 to TRBJ1-4; perhaps TRBD1 as D (6 bases). Trimming shortened V by 6 bases and J by 4 bases, and 15 bases separated the two germline ends. The germline V gene encodes CDR1 SQVTM and CDR2 ANQGSEA. This CDR3 is 14 amino acids long.